The 4 T cell receptor beta chains in this list originate from one sample, sequenced in a study of T cell changes during pregnancy in multiple sclerosis. The repertoire was sequenced with immunoSEQ multiplex PCR; TCRdb's copy has only in-frame clones and lacks some. Of 50,000 or so clones listed, roughly 92% were seen once; the top ten hold 0.2% to 0.3%. Sample: CD4+ T cells from peripheral blood mononuclear cells, taken in the third trimester of pregnancy. All receptors come from a female donor with multiple sclerosis, enrolled in a pregnancy study.

This sequence joins TRBV4-1 and TRBJ2-3; TRBD2 matches 8 bases. There are 15 residues in the CDR3. Germline lookup yields CDR1 MGHRA and CDR2 YSYEKL. Trimming cost V 1 base and J 8 bases; bases outside gene matches: 8. This CDR3 is CASSQVAGTSGTQYF. CDR3 bases: TGCGCCAGCAGCCAAGTAGCGGGGACCTCCGGTACGCAGTATTTT.

This clone occurred once. The V and J genes are TRBV19 and TRBJ2-1, with 8 bases matching TRBD2. The ends lost 5 bases at V and 4 bases at J; junction bases unmatched: 7. The CDR3 runs 15 residues. Germline loops: CDR1 LNHDA, CDR2 SQIVND (reference sequence). The CDR3 loop is CASSPGGAGYNEQFF. Written as DNA, the CDR3 is TGTGCCAGTAGTCCCGGGGGGGCGGGGTACAATGAGCAGTTCTTC.

This clone was detected once. The chain recombines TRBV5-1 with TRBJ1-1; 8 bases fit TRBD1. Germline CDR1 SGHRS, CDR2 YFSETQ. The CDR3 runs to 16 residues. V shed 0 bases and J 3 bases; nucleotides not matched to a gene: 7. As DNA, the CDR3 is TGCGCCAGCAGCTTGGTGGCGCAGGGGGCGGACACTGAAGCTTTCTTT. Amino acid sequence: CASSLVAQGADTEAFF.

This clone showed up just a few times. The V and J genes are TRBV28 and TRBJ1-5; D uncertain. Germline-derived CDR1 and CDR2 are MDHEN and SYDVKM. V lost 5 bases to trimming and J lost 0 bases, with 14 bases between them. This CDR3 has 16 amino acids. The CDR3 region is CASSPSSGYSNQPQHF. DNA for the CDR3: TGTGCCAGCAGTCCATCGTCGGGATATAGCAATCAGCCCCAGCATTTT.